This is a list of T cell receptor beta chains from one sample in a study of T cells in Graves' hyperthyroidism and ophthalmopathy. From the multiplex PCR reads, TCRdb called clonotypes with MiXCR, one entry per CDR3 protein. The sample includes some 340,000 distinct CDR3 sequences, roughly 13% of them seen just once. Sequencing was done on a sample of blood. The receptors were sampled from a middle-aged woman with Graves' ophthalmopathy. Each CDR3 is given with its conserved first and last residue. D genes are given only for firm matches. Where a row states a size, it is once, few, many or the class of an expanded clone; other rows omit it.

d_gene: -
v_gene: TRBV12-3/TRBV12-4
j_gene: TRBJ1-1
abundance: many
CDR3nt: TGTGCCAGCAGTTTAGCGTGGCGGACTGAAGCTTTCTTT
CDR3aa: CASSLAWRTEAFF

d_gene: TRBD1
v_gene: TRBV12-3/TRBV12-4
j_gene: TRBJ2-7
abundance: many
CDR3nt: TGTGCCAGCAGTTCCTCCGCAACGGACAGGGGAACCTACGAGCAGTACTTC
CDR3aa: CASSSSATDRGTYEQYF

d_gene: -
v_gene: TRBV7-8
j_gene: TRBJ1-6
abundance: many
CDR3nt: TGTGCCAGCAGCTGGGGGGGGGACAATTCACCCCTCCACTTT
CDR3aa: CASSWGGDNSPLHF

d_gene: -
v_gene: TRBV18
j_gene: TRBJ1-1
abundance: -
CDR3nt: TGTGCGTCGGCAGGGGCCACGAACACTGAAGCTTTCTTT
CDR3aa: CASAGATNTEAFF

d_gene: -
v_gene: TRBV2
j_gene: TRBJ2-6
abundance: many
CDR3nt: TGTGCCAGCCGTGTTTTGGCCAACGTCCTGACTTTC
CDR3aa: CASRVLANVLTF

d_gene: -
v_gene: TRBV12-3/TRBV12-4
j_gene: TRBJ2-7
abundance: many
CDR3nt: TGTGCCAGCAGTCCTACGGCACGTTACGAGCAGTACTTC
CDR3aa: CASSPTARYEQYF

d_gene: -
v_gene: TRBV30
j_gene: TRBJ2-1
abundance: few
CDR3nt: TGTGCCTGGAGGGGGAGGGGGGCGGGAGATTATGAGCAGTTCTTC
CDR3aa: CAWRGRGAGDYEQFF

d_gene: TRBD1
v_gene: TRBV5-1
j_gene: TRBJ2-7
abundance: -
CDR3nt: TGCGCCAGCAGCTTGGAACAGGGGGCGGGAGAGCAGTACTTC
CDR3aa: CASSLEQGAGEQYF

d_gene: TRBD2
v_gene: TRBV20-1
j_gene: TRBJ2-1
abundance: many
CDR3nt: TGCAGTGCTTACATAGCGGGAGGGTCATACAATGAGCAGTTCTTC
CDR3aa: CSAYIAGGSYNEQFF

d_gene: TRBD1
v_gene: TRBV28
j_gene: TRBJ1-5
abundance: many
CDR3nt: TGTGCCAGCAGTTTAGGTCGGACAGGGGGCTTGCCCCAGCATTTT
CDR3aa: CASSLGRTGGLPQHF

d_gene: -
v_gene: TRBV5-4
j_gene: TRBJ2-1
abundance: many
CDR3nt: TGTGCCAGCAGCGCGAGATTCGGTGAGCAGTTCTTC
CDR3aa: CASSARFGEQFF

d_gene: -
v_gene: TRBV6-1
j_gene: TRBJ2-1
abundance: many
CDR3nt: TGTGCCAGCAGTCTGTCACAGGTCAAGGAGCAGTTCTTC
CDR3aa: CASSLSQVKEQFF

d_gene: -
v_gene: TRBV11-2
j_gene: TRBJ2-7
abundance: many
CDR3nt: TGTGCCAGCAGCGAACGGGGTTGGGGGGAGCAGTACTTC
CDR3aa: CASSERGWGEQYF

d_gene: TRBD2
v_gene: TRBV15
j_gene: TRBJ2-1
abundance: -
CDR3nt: TGTGCCACCAGCAGGGACCTAGCGGAGTGGGACAATGAGCAGTTCTTC
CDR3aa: CATSRDLAEWDNEQFF

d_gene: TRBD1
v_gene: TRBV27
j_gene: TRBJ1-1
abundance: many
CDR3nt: TGTGCCAGCAGTTTGACAGGGTTCCTCACTGAAGCTTTCTTT
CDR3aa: CASSLTGFLTEAFF

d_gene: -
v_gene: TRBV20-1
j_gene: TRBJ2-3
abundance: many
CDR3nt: TGCAGTGCTAGAGACCCCCCTAGTACAGATACGCAGTATTTT
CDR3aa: CSARDPPSTDTQYF

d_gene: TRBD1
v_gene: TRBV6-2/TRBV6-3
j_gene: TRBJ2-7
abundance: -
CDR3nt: TGTGCCAGCACCGGGACAGGGCTACCGGGGCAGTACTTC
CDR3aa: CASTGTGLPGQYF

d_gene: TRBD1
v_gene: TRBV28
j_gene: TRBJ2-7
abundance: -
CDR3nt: TGTGCCAGCAGTGAACAGGGGTCGTACGAGCAGTACTTC
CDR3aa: CASSEQGSYEQYF

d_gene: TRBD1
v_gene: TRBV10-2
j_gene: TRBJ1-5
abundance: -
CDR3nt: TGCGTCAGCAGGGGGATCCGGGGTCAGCCCCAGCATTTT
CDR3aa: CVSRGIRGQPQHF

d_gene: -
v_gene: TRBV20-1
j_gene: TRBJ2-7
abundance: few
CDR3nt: TGCAGTGCTAGAGCCCTGAGTGCGCGGCAGGCCTACGAGCAGTACTTC
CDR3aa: CSARALSARQAYEQYF

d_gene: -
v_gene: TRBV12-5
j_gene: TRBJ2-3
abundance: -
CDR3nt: TGTGCTAGTGGTTCCGGTCAGACCGCTGATACGCAGTATTTT
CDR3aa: CASGSGQTADTQYF

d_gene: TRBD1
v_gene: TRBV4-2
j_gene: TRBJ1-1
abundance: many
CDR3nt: TGTGCCACCGGGACAGGGGGGGCTGAAGCTTTCTTT
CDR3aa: CATGTGGAEAFF

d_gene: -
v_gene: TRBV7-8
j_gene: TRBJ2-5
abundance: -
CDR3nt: TGTGCCAGCAGCTCCGGACCCGGGCCCCAGTACTTC
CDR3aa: CASSSGPGPQYF

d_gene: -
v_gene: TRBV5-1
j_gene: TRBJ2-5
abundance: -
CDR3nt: TGCGCCAGCAAACAGGGTGGGTTGGAGACCCAGTACTTC
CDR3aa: CASKQGGLETQYF

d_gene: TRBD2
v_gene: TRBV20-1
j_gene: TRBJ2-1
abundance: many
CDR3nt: TGCAGTGCTAGGCCAGCGGGGATTTACAATGAGCAGTTCTTC
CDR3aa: CSARPAGIYNEQFF

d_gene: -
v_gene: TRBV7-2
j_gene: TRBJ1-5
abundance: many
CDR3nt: TGTGCCAGCAGCTTAGCGCTGGGCCGCAATCAGCCCCAGCATTTT
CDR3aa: CASSLALGRNQPQHF

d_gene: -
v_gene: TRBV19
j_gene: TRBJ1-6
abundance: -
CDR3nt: TGTGCCAGTAGTCCCTTAGTACAGGGACTGAATTCACCCCTCCACTTT
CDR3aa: CASSPLVQGLNSPLHF

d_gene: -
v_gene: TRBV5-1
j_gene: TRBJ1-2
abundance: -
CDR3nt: TGCGCCAGCAGCGAGCCTGGGGCAGTGTCCTATGGCTACACCTTC
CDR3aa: CASSEPGAVSYGYTF

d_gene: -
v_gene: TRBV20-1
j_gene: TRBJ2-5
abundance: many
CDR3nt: TGCAGTGCTAGAGTCAGGATGGGGGAGACCCAGTACTTC
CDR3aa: CSARVRMGETQYF

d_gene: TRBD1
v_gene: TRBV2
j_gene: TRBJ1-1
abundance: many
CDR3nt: TGTGCCAGCAGTGAAGCGCACGGGACAGGGGCGATGAACACTGAAGCTTTCTTT
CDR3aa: CASSEAHGTGAMNTEAFF

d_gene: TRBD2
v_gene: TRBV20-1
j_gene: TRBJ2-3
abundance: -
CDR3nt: TGCAGTGCCCTGGGACTAGCGGGAATCACAGATACGCAGTATTTT
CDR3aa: CSALGLAGITDTQYF

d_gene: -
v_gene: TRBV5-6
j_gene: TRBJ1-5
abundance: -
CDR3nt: TGTGCCAGCAGCTTGGCTGGCAGGTTAAGCAATCAGCCCCAGCATTTT
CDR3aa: CASSLAGRLSNQPQHF

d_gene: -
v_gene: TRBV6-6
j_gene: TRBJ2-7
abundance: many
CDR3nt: TGTGCCAGCAGTTACCCGAGCTCCTACGAGCAGTACTTC
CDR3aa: CASSYPSSYEQYF

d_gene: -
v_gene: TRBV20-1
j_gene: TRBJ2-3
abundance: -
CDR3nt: TGCAGTGCTAGTGGTCCCGAGGGAGATACGCAGTATTTT
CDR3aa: CSASGPEGDTQYF

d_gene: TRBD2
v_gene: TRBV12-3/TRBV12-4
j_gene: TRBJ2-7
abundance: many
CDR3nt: TGTGCCAGCAGTCTGGGACTAGCGGGCAAGGAGCAGTACTTC
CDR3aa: CASSLGLAGKEQYF

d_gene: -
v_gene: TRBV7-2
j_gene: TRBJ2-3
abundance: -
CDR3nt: TGTGCCAGCAGCTTAGCGGAGGCTACAGATACGCAGTATTTT
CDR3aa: CASSLAEATDTQYF

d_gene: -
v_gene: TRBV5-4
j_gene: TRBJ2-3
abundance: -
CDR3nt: TGTGCCAGCAGCTTGCGTGGCGACCTGCATTATAGCACAGATACGCAGTATTTT
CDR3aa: CASSLRGDLHYSTDTQYF

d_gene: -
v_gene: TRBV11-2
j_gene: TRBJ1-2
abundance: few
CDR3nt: TGTGCCAGCAGCTACTCTAACTATGGCTACACCTTC
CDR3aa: CASSYSNYGYTF

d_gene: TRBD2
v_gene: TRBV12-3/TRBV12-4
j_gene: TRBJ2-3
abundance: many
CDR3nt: TGTGCCAGCAGTTTGGAAGCGGGGTCCGCAGATACGCAGTATTTT
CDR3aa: CASSLEAGSADTQYF

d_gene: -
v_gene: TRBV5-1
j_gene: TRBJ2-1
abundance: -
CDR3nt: TGCGCCAGCAGCTTGGTCGCGGAACGTACCTACAATGAGCAGTTCTTC
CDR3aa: CASSLVAERTYNEQFF

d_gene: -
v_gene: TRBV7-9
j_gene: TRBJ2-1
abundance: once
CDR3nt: TGTGCCAGCAGCTTAGCCCCCGGGACTTCTAACAATGAGCAGTTCTTC
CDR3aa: CASSLAPGTSNNEQFF

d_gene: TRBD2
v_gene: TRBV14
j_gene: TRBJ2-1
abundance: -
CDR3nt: TGTGCCAGCAGCCAAGAAAGGCTAGCGGGGAACTACAATGAGCAGTTCTTC
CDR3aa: CASSQERLAGNYNEQFF

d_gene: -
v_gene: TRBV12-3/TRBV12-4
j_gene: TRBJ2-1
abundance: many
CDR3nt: TGTGCCAGCAGTTTAAAGCCCGGAAATGAGCAGTTCTTC
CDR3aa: CASSLKPGNEQFF

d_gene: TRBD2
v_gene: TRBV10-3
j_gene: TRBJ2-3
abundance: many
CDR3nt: TGTGCCACTGCGGGAGGCAGCACAGATACGCAGTATTTT
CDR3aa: CATAGGSTDTQYF